Sequencing of this T cell receptor beta chain was carried out in a study of CD8+ T cells in alopecia areata. Study outcomes and limitations: Numerous expanded lesional clones remained in scalp and blood during tofacitinib.

After isolation, RNA underwent reverse transcription to generate cDNA as the sequencing template. TCRdb keeps only in-frame clones here, not all; method: immunoSEQ multiplex PCR. The data show tens of thousands of clones, 50% to 70% seen once. This clone has only a few counts. Its antigen remains unidentified. The sample has other DNA sequences that encode this CDR3 too. Noted treatment: oral pan-JAK inhibitor, 5-10 mg twice daily. Specimens obtained from alopecia areata patients comprised lesional scalp punch biopsies and peripheral blood. Separation by sorting yielded CD4+ and CD8+ T cells from PBMCs. The CDR3 is made up of 14 amino acids. Germline loops: CDR1 MNHEY, CDR2 SMNVEV (reference sequence). Trimming took off 5 bases at V and 2 bases at J, with 12 bases between the two ends.

Sequencing was performed on CD8+ T cells sorted from blood, taken at week 4, from a patient treated with tofacitinib. This clonotype was sampled from a human donor with alopecia areata. The chain is built from TRBV27 and TRBJ1-1; weak D call: TRBD1 (5 bases). CDR3 in DNA: TGTGCCAGCAGTCTACGACAGTCCAACACTGAAGCTTTCTTT. Its protein product is CASSLRQSNTEAFF.